This T cell receptor beta chain is drawn from a study of monozygotic twins with inflammatory bowel disease. This CDR3 contains 13 residues. After re-calling the 5' RACE reads, TCRdb lists one entry per CDR3 protein, DNA absent. With some 150,000 distinct CDR3 sequences in the sample, the ten largest clones hold just under 7.5%. The V and J genes are TRBV12-3 or TRBV12-4 and TRBJ2-5; the TRBD1 assignment by TCRdb is unverifiable without DNA. The material sequenced was blood. The sequence was collected from a human donor with ulcerative colitis or Crohn's disease, or a healthy co-twin of an affected twin (not recorded which). The CDR3 is CASSPGLPAAQYF.